Below are 24 T cell receptor beta chains sequenced from a single sample in a study of T cells in women clearing cervical HPV infection. Using immunoSEQ multiplex PCR, the repertoire was profiled, and TCRdb retains in-frame clones only, with some absent. This repertoire includes 30,000 or so clones. The sequencing input was blood buffy coat. Receptors originate from a woman between 18 and 70 years old with a cervical HPV16 infection that either progressed to CIN3+ or cleared (not recorded which).

On this clone: The CDR3 end falls 3 residues outside the read, so it is completed with the germline J gene. The V gene is TRBV5-4, the J gene TRBJ1-4; D gene ambiguous. The CDR3 covers 13 residues. Looked up from germline, CDR1 is SGHNT and CDR2 is YYREEE (reference sequence). CDR3 bases read: TGTGCCAGCAGCCCCCAGTCCAGTTCACCA. Its protein is CASSPQSSSP. The CDR3 as a whole reads CASSPQSSSPLFF. Using reference TRBV5-4 and TRBJ1-4 for the parts outside the CDR3, the full variable domain is ETGVTQSPTHLIKTRGQQVTLRCSSQSGHNTVSWYQQALGQGPQFIFQYYREEENGRGNFPPRFSGLQFPNYSSELNVNALELDDSALYLCASSPQSSSPLFFGSGTQLSVL.

Worth noting for this clone: The read comes to an end 3 residues before the CDR3 does, leaving the germline J gene to fill in the end. The V call is TRBV7-9, the J call TRBJ2-5; 7 bases match TRBD2. J was trimmed by 4 bases and V by 5 bases; bases with no gene match: 4. The CDR3 length is 13 residues. Looked up from germline, CDR1 is SEHNR and CDR2 is FQNEAQ (reference sequence). The CDR3 here is CASSTPSGETQYF. The covered CDR3 bases are TGTGCCAGCAGCACGCCTAGCGGAGAGACC.

On this clone itself: The read comes to an end 3 residues before the CDR3 does, leaving the germline J gene to fill in the end. This same CDR3 is encoded by further DNA sequences in the sample. This chain joins TRBV7-9 and TRBJ2-2; D perhaps matches TRBD1 (6 bases). CDR1 and CDR2 from the germline V gene are SEHNR and FQNEAQ (reference sequence). The CDR3 is 14 amino acids. CDR3 sequence: CASSPGVYDEKLFF. The sequenced CDR3 bases are TGTGCCAGCAGCCCAGGGGTTTATGATGAAAAG.

For this clone: The read stops 3 residues short of the end of the CDR3; the missing end is completed from the germline J gene. Other DNA sequences of this sample code for an identical CDR3. The J gene is TRBJ1-2, the V gene TRBV6-2 or TRBV6-3; no reliable D call. The CDR3 loop spans 11 amino acids. Germline V CDR1 and CDR2: MNHEY, SVGEGT. Incomplete CDR3 DNA: TGTGCCAGCAGTGGCCATTCACGA. Translation: CASSGHSR. Given in full, the CDR3 is CASSGHSRYTF.

With regard to this clone: The read ends 3 residues early relative to the CDR3; the germline J gene fills the gap. J is TRBJ2-2 and V is TRBV7-9; TRBD1 might be the D (6 bases). Germline V lookup: CDR1 SEHNR, CDR2 FQNEAQ (reference sequence). The CDR3 has 15 amino acids. The CDR3 sequence is CASSSTGTSNEKLFF. The sequenced CDR3 bases are TGTGCCAGCAGCTCCACAGGGACATCTAATGAAAAG.

In regard to this clone: The CDR3 end falls 3 residues outside the read, so it is completed with the germline J gene. This sequence joins TRBV9 and TRBJ2-7, with TRBD2 as a possible D gene (5 bases). Trimming left V 4 bases short and J 4 bases short, with 12 bases between. Germline-derived CDR1 and CDR2 are SGDLS and YYNGEE. The CDR3 runs to 13 residues. CDR3 in amino acids: CASSKSGGYEQYF. CDR3 DNA, as far as it was read: TGTGCCAGCAGCAAAAGCGGAGGTTACGAG.

Regarding this clone: The CDR3 extends 3 residues past the end of the read, so its final part is completed from the germline J gene. The chain recombines TRBV6-4 with TRBJ2-2, with 7 positions matching TRBD1. The CDR3 covers 15 residues. Germline CDR1 is MRHNA and CDR2 is SNTAGT. V shed 5 bases, J shed 6 bases, and the junction held 9 bases outside the gene matches. The sequenced CDR3 bases are TGTGCCAGCAGTCCGACAGGGAATGTCGCCGGGGAG. This translates into CASSPTGNVAGE. The CDR3 in full is CASSPTGNVAGELFF.

Concerning this clone: The DNA ends 3 residues before the CDR3 does, and the rest of the CDR3 is filled in from the germline J gene. V is TRBV9 and J is TRBJ2-2, with 7 bases identical to TRBD1. CDR1 and CDR2 (germline): SGDLS, YYNGEE. V was pared by 0 bases and J by 4 bases, with 3 bases of the junction left unmatched. This CDR3 has 15 amino acids. Partial CDR3 DNA: TGTGCCAGCAGCGTAGCGACAGGGCCCACCGGGGAG. Translation gives CASSVATGPTGE. The complete CDR3 sequence is CASSVATGPTGELFF.

CDR3 bases read: TGCGCCAGCAGTGAGTCGACTCTAGACAGAGATAAGAGAACC. Translating gives CASSESTLDRDKRT. Given in full, the CDR3 is CASSESTLDRDKRTQYF. The genes are TRBV10-2 and TRBJ2-5, with D possibly TRBD1 on 5 matching bases. Sequencing ends 3 residues short of the CDR3 end; the germline J gene provides the rest. CDR1 and CDR2 (germline): WSHSY, SAAADI. This CDR3 contains 17 residues.

Remarks on this clone: The read ends 3 residues before the CDR3 terminus; that terminus is restored from the germline J gene. Other DNA sequences of this sample code for an identical CDR3. The J gene is TRBJ1-3, the V gene TRBV7-6, with 7 positions matching TRBD1. The CDR3 runs to 16 residues. The V gene's germline CDR1 is SGHVS and CDR2 FNYEAQ. J was trimmed by 1 base and V by 2 bases; bases with no gene match: 5. The sequenced part of the CDR3 DNA is TGTGCCAGCAGCTTAAGCCAGGGGGGTTCTGGAAACACC. Translating gives CASSLSQGGSGNT. The CDR3, in full, reads CASSLSQGGSGNTIYF.

For this clone: With the read ending 3 residues before the CDR3 end, the germline J gene is used to fill in that end. The chain links TRBV6-4 to TRBJ1-1; D is uncertain. The V end lost 10 bases, the J end lost 3 bases, and 12 bases lay between the germline ends. The CDR3 consists of 12 residues. Germline V CDR1 and CDR2: MRHNA, SNTAGT. This CDR3 is CATRREDTEAFF. The part of the CDR3 DNA that was read is TGTGCCACCAGGAGAGAGGACACTGAA.

For this clone: The read comes to an end 3 residues before the CDR3 does, leaving the germline J gene to fill in the end. The V gene is TRBV19, the J gene TRBJ1-2; possible D gene TRBD1, 5 bases. This CDR3 is built from 15 residues. CDR1 and CDR2 from the germline V gene are LNHDA and SQIVND (reference sequence). The DNA read from the CDR3 is TGTGCCAGTAGTATAGTCAGTCAGGGAGTCTACGAC. Amino acid sequence: CASSIVSQGVYD. The entire CDR3 is CASSIVSQGVYDYTF.

For this clone: The read gets to within 3 residues of the CDR3 end, and the germline J gene fills in the rest. The gene calls are TRBV20-1 and TRBJ2-1; D may be TRBD1 (6 bases). Germline loops: CDR1 DFQATT, CDR2 SNEGSKA (reference sequence). Between the trimmed V and J ends, which lost 3 bases and 9 bases, there was a span of 12 bases. This CDR3 spans 12 amino acids. The CDR3 bases that were read are TGCAGTGCTAGGACGGTAGGGGGTGAG. This translates into CSARTVGGE. The entire CDR3 is CSARTVGGEQFF.

Remarks on this clone: Mismatch with germline at one junction end may stem from a read error. The read ends 3 residues early relative to the CDR3; the germline J gene fills the gap. The J gene is TRBJ1-3, the V gene TRBV4-2; D is ambiguous. In germline, CDR1 is LGHNA, CDR2 YNFKEQ. There are 14 residues in the CDR3. Partial CDR3 DNA: TGCGCCAGCAGCCAAGGATCCAGAGGAAACACC. It specifies CASSQGSRGNT. The CDR3 as a whole reads CASSQGSRGNTIYF.

In regard to this clone: With the read ending 3 residues before the CDR3 end, the germline J gene is used to fill in that end. The V and J genes are TRBV6-2 or TRBV6-3 and TRBJ2-3, with D possibly matching TRBD2 (6 bases). Germline V gene sequence: CDR1 MNHEY, CDR2 SVGEGT. The CDR3 length is 14 residues. V lost 5 bases and J 0 bases, leaving 9 bases between the germline ends. The CDR3: CASSNSGSTDTQYF. The sequenced part of the CDR3 DNA is TGTGCCAGCAGTAATAGCGGTAGCACAGATACG.

On this clone itself: Coverage ceases 3 residues before the CDR3 finishes, and the germline J gene fills in the end. This chain uses TRBV19 with TRBJ1-4; tentatively, D is TRBD1 (6 bases). There are 14 residues in the CDR3. The V gene's germline CDR1 is LNHDA and CDR2 SQIVND (reference sequence). The V gene lost 5 bases and the J gene lost 7 bases, with 14 bases spanning the gap. The CDR3 sequence: CASSGGGGVEKLFF. The part of the CDR3 DNA that was read is TGTGCCAGTAGTGGTGGGGGGGGCGTTGAAAAA.

On this clone: The CDR3 goes on 3 residues after the read ends, and that part is filled in from the germline J gene. The chain recombines TRBV7-9 with TRBJ1-2; TRBD1 is a possible D gene (6 bases). CDR1 and CDR2 from the germline V gene are SEHNR and FQNEAQ (reference sequence). CDR3 size: 15 residues. The CDR3: CASSPEGHSSDDYTF. CDR3 bases read: TGTGCCAGCAGCCCAGAGGGACACAGCTCGGATGAC.

Regarding this clone: The sequence runs out 3 residues before the end of the CDR3; the remainder is reconstructed from the germline J gene. The chain has TRBV30 and TRBJ1-2; no reliable D call. The CDR3 loop spans 15 amino acids. CDR1 and CDR2 from the germline V gene are GTSNPN and SVGIG (reference sequence). CDR3 protein: CAWSVRREAPDTYTF. The sequenced CDR3 bases are TGTGCCTGGAGTGTACGGCGGGAGGCCCCGGATACC.

On this clone itself: The observed sequence ends 3 residues before the CDR3 terminus, with the missing tail filled in from the germline J gene. The chain couples TRBV11-1 to TRBJ1-2; TRBD1 might be the D (5 bases). CDR1 and CDR2 (germline): SGHAT, FQDESV (reference sequence). The CDR3 consists of 14 residues. V shed 4 bases and J shed 7 bases, with 16 bases lying between them. This CDR3 is CASSSLTGPGGYTF. The CDR3 bases that were read are TGTGCCAGCAGCTCCCTCACAGGCCCCGGTGGC.

CDR3 residues: CASSPSKGPDNSPLHF. The DNA read from the CDR3 is TGTGCCAGCTCACCAAGTAAGGGCCCGGATAATTCACCC. The chain uses TRBV18 and TRBJ1-6, with unresolved D. The read ends 3 residues early relative to the CDR3; the germline J gene fills the gap. From germline, CDR1 is KGHSH and CDR2 LQKENI. With 2 bases removed from V and 5 bases from J, the gap between germline ends came to 13 bases. The CDR3 covers 16 residues.

On this clone itself: Read sequence stops 3 residues before the CDR3 end, and the germline J gene provides the missing end. The gene calls are TRBV6-1 and TRBJ2-3, with TRBD1 matching over 7 bases. Germline loops: CDR1 MNHNS, CDR2 SASEGT. The CDR3 has 14 residues. The part of the CDR3 DNA that was read is TGTGCCAGCAGCGAACAGGGGAACAATCAGCCG. This encodes CASSEQGNNQP. The complete CDR3 sequence is CASSEQGNNQPQYF.

To note about this clone: The missing CDR3 end, 3 residues past where the read stops, is filled in from the germline J gene. The V call is TRBV10-1, the J call TRBJ1-4; no clear D. The CDR3 extends over 17 amino acids. Trimming removed 3 bases at V and 0 bases at J, with 14 bases between. The germline CDR1 and CDR2 sequences are WNHNN and SYGVQD (reference sequence). CDR3 loop: CASSDPSSRATNEKLFF. The part of the CDR3 DNA that was read is TGCGCCAGCAGTGACCCCTCTTCCCGGGCAACTAATGAAAAA.

A note on this clone: The read halts 3 residues ahead of the CDR3 end, with the missing end drawn from the germline J gene. The V gene is TRBV19, the J gene TRBJ1-1; tentative D call: TRBD1 (6 bases). This CDR3 is 14 amino acids long. The germline V gene has CDR1 LNHDA and CDR2 SQIVND (reference sequence). Trimming cost V 5 bases and J 3 bases, with 13 bases left between them. The sequenced CDR3 bases are TGTGCCAGTAGTGCGGACAGATCCGACACTGAA. This encodes CASSADRSDTE. The entire CDR3 protein is CASSADRSDTEAFF.

Turning to this clone: From the germline J gene comes the end of the CDR3, since the read stops 3 residues before it. The chain uses TRBV30 and TRBJ1-2; D is uncertain. The CDR3 is 13 residues long. Trimming took off 0 bases at V and 5 bases at J, with 10 bases between the two ends. Germline CDR1 reads GTSNPN; CDR2 reads SVGIG (reference sequence). The CDR3 bases that were read are TGTGCCTGGAGTGTACTGTCGGGTTATGGC. Its protein is CAWSVLSGYG. The complete CDR3 sequence is CAWSVLSGYGYTF.